This T cell receptor beta chain was documented in a study of CD8 T cells in Susac syndrome. Random hexamers were used to reverse transcribe about 0.5 to 1 ug of RNA. TCRdb reprocessed the immunoSEQ multiplex PCR reads via MiXCR and lists one record per CDR3 protein. The table includes about 180,000 distinct CDR3 sequences, roughly 94% detected once. The sequenced sample consisted of CD4+ T cells from PBMCs. The TCR was taken from a human donor with Susac syndrome.

CDR3 sequence (DNA): TGCGCCAGCAGCTTCAAGGGTACAGGGCGGGAAGAGACCCAGTACTTC. Protein product: CASSFKGTGREETQYF. The chain is built from TRBV5-1 and TRBJ2-5, with D possibly being TRBD1 (6 bases). CDR1 and CDR2 from the germline V gene are SGHRS and YFSETQ. The CDR3 runs to 16 residues. The germline V and J ends were trimmed by 2 bases and 3 bases, with 17 bases remaining between them.